The source of this T cell receptor (beta chain) is a study of CD8+ T cells in alopecia areata (dated by TCRdb to between 2018 and 2020). For the wider study: Treated patients were enrolled in an open-label pilot trial of oral tofacitinib at 5 to 10 mg twice daily for moderate-to-severe alopecia areata. Tofacitinib was given for 6 to 18 months, followed by 6 months of follow-up off drug to assess delayed response and recurrence. To study T cell clonal expansion in alopecia areata, the researchers applied high-throughput TCRbeta sequencing to both the C3H/HeJ mouse model and human patients. Human TCRbeta sequencing covered scalp tissue and sorted CD4+ and CD8+ peripheral blood T cells from patchy and totalis/universalis alopecia areata patients and healthy controls. Tofacitinib-treated patients had biopsies at baseline and at 4 and 24 weeks of treatment, with a later scalp biopsy in several patients. Clonality in the scalp was compared among normal scalp (n=4), patchy alopecia areata scalp (n=8), and alopecia totalis/universalis scalp (n=8). RNA came from the PAXgene miRNA kit for fixed scalp, the miRNeasy kit for PBMCs, and the RNeasy kit for mouse skin. TCRbeta CDR3 regions were amplified by immunoSEQ multiplex PCR with 35 Vbeta forward and 13 Jbeta reverse primers.

From alopecia areata patients, peripheral blood was collected along with lesional scalp punch biopsies. After PBMCs were isolated by density centrifugation and stained for CD3, CD4 and CD8, a FACSAria was used to sort CD4+ and CD8+ T cells. From cysteine to phenylalanine, the CDR3 is 16 amino acids long. Only CDR3 DNA remains: 48 bases, in frame from the first base. The V end loses 1 base and the J end loses 0 bases, and a stretch of 12 bases separates them. The germline V gene encodes CDR1 MDHEN and CDR2 SYDVKM. This clone was detected only a few times. The target of this receptor is not known. Within one base of it there is no much larger clone, and no base qualities were kept. Libraries were built with the immunoSEQ multiplex PCR assay. To provide template for TCR sequencing, every sample had RNA extracted and reverse transcribed into cDNA. SuperScript III was used for first-strand cDNA synthesis, primed with a 2:1 mix of oligo-dT and random hexamers. A synthetic immune receptor repertoire was used to assess amplification bias, and residual bias was removed computationally. Concerning the study's data processing: After raw reads were preprocessed to remove errors, the CDR3 was defined following IMGT conventions as running from the conserved cysteine to phenylalanine. To get clonality, Shannon entropy was normalized by log2 of the number of productive unique TCRs and the result was subtracted from 1. Whether each scalp clone was CD4 or CD8 was inferred by checking scalp TCRbeta sequences against the CD4 and CD8 repertoires from sorted blood. The table was pulled from immuneACCESS by TCRdb, which kept in-frame rearrangements only. Such tables lose some clones; where checked, under half of the loss comes from unresolved V genes, and the rest has no known cause. V and J calls and clone size follow that table, whereas D and trimming were derived from the DNA. A total of more than 95,000 clones appear in this sample, 41% of them only once. The top ten clonotypes cover 1% to 1.5% of the sample.

Summary of the overall study and its limitations: Unlike mouse skin, where gammadelta T cells dominate, normal human skin contains resident alphabeta T cells that get sequenced too, which complicates analysis of the scalp TCR repertoire. Compared with mice, TCR sequences shared between patients were less clear, possibly partly because of HLA diversity across the patient population. Lesional scalp, especially in alopecia totalis/universalis, showed higher clonality and more expanded CD8+ clones than normal scalp, suggesting antigenic drive.

The chain is made from TRBV28 and TRBJ1-1, and possibly TRBD1, on 6 matching bases. The receptor's source is a human donor with alopecia areata. Material for sequencing was CD4+ T cells sorted from blood. The base sequence is TGTGCCAGCAGTTTATCCACAGGGAGAATGAACACTGAAGCTTTCTTT. It translates to CASSLSTGRMNTEAFF.